These T cell receptor beta chains were read from a single sample in a study of regulatory T cells in long-lasting Graves disease. TCRdb analysed the multiplex PCR reads with MiXCR anew, one entry per CDR3 protein. The data contain 550,000 to 700,000 distinct CDR3 sequences, roughly 15% of them seen just once; the ten biggest clones take up 12%. The data also belong to a second study, concerning T cells in Graves' hyperthyroidism and ophthalmopathy.

The starting material was peripheral blood mononuclear cells (PBMCs), obtained at new diagnosis, from a patient treated with antithyroid drugs. The receptors were gathered from a man younger than 35 with Graves disease. Each CDR3 is given with its conserved first and last residue. Size tells how often a clone was seen (once, few, many) or the class of an expanded clone, and some rows leave it out.

size: few
J: TRBJ1-2
V: TRBV5-1
CDR3: CASSSTGTGDGYTF

size: many
J: TRBJ2-3
V: TRBV7-9
CDR3: CASSRTSGEEDTQYF

size: few
J: TRBJ2-7
V: TRBV9
CDR3: CASASGTSSYEQYF

size: many
J: TRBJ2-1
V: TRBV20-1
CDR3: CSARQAGAAEQFF

size: many
J: TRBJ2-1
V: TRBV12-3/TRBV12-4
CDR3: CASRVNPSSYNEQFF

size: .
J: TRBJ2-5
V: TRBV12-3/TRBV12-4
CDR3: CASSFEGQETQYF

size: many
J: TRBJ2-3
V: TRBV2
CDR3: CASVVRERDTQYF

size: .
J: TRBJ2-2
V: TRBV11-2
CDR3: CASSLLGPERPNTGELFF

size: many
J: TRBJ2-1
V: TRBV6-4
CDR3: CASSEVPRRHNEQFF

size: many
J: TRBJ2-5
V: TRBV20-1
CDR3: CSARGSGRGIQETQYF

size: many
J: TRBJ2-3
V: TRBV6-2/TRBV6-3
CDR3: CASSYAGLATDTQYF

size: many
J: TRBJ2-3
V: TRBV3-1
CDR3: CASSQGSDTQYF

size: few
J: TRBJ2-1
V: TRBV7-3
CDR3: CASSFTQYNEQFF

size: .
J: TRBJ1-2
V: TRBV4-1
CDR3: CASSQGWTRGLGYGYTF

size: many
J: TRBJ2-3
V: TRBV20-1
CDR3: CSARVRGDTQYF

size: few
J: TRBJ2-7
V: TRBV25-1
CDR3: CASRLGEVYEQYF

size: many
J: TRBJ2-3
V: TRBV28
CDR3: CASLRDFTDTQYF

size: few
J: TRBJ2-1
V: TRBV7-9
CDR3: CASSHGAGSGNEQFF

size: .
J: TRBJ2-7
V: TRBV5-1
CDR3: CASSLGGNEYEQYF

size: many
J: TRBJ2-7
V: TRBV3-1
CDR3: CASSQGRVNYEQYF

size: many
J: TRBJ1-1
V: TRBV27
CDR3: CASSQVPGQGRDTEAFF

size: many
J: TRBJ2-7
V: TRBV12-3/TRBV12-4
CDR3: CASSFRRTHYEQYF

size: .
J: TRBJ2-1
V: TRBV7-3
CDR3: CASSPHGGTSGVGLYNEQFF

size: many
J: TRBJ2-1
V: TRBV11-2
CDR3: CATERLLAGDNEQFF

size: many
J: TRBJ2-5
V: TRBV11-2
CDR3: CASSTTPTGEETQYF

size: many
J: TRBJ1-1
V: TRBV7-3
CDR3: CASSPLTGMNTEAFF

size: .
J: TRBJ2-3
V: TRBV18
CDR3: CASSRTGSFTDTQYF

size: few
J: TRBJ1-4
V: TRBV5-1
CDR3: CATRLGLNEKLFF

size: many
J: TRBJ2-1
V: TRBV7-9
CDR3: CASSLVGGRRTYNEQFF

size: many
J: TRBJ2-4
V: TRBV20-1
CDR3: CSASGLAKNIQYF

size: few
J: TRBJ2-7
V: TRBV4-1
CDR3: CASGVARARNEQYF

size: many
J: TRBJ2-7
V: TRBV27
CDR3: CASSGQELYEQYF

size: .
J: TRBJ2-2
V: TRBV6-5
CDR3: CASSYSGLTGELFF

size: many
J: TRBJ1-3
V: TRBV12-3/TRBV12-4
CDR3: CASSPGTIGNTIYF

size: .
J: TRBJ1-1
V: TRBV2
CDR3: CAKNRIQAFF

size: few
J: TRBJ2-4
V: TRBV5-5
CDR3: CASSLAMRGGKNIQYF

size: many
J: TRBJ1-5
V: TRBV27
CDR3: CASSPRQGGQPQHF

size: .
J: TRBJ1-5
V: TRBV12-5
CDR3: CASGLEDNQPQHF